This T cell receptor (beta chain) was obtained from a study of identifying expanded T cells in peripheral blood. Notes on the study in general: Roughly two-week clone count variance significantly increased as total template count grew.

Remarks on this clone: Its target is unknown.

Using immunoSEQ multiplex PCR, the repertoire was profiled, and TCRdb retains in-frame clones only, with some absent. The data hold 100,000 to 150,000 clones, with about four fifths observed a single time. Healthy donors had no documented immune events, such as infections, while sampled. This sequence originates from a person aged 18 to 70 in good health. The source material was blood.

The CDR3 here is CASSWAGDYQETQYF. CDR3 sequence (DNA): TGTGCCAGCTCTTGGGCCGGGGACTACCAAGAGACCCAGTACTTC. The V gene is TRBV18, the J gene TRBJ2-5, with D perhaps TRBD2 (6 bases). CDR1 KGHSH and CDR2 LQKENI come from the germline V gene. The V end was cut by 6 bases, the J end by 0 bases, with 14 bases between. This CDR3 region has 15 residues.